The 9 T cell receptor beta chains listed next were all sequenced from one sample in a study of blood T cell repertoires in COVID-19. Only in-frame clones appear in the TCRdb table, and some are missing; sequencing was by immunoSEQ multiplex PCR. The sample lists under 20,000 clones; roughly four fifths were seen once. Material for sequencing was peripheral blood. The receptors were sampled from a man older than 75 with active COVID-19.

The V and J genes are TRBV10-3 and TRBJ2-2; 7 bases are a match to TRBD2. From germline, CDR1 is ENHRY and CDR2 SYGVKD. CDR3 length: 15 amino acids. V shed 6 bases, J shed 4 bases, and the junction held 8 bases outside the gene matches. The CDR3 DNA reads TGTGCCATCAGACCCGGACTAGAGAGCACCGGGGAGCTGTTTTTT. It yields the protein CAIRPGLESTGELFF.

This clone has a handful of counts. The chain uses TRBV5-1 and TRBJ1-2; 11 bases are a match to TRBD1. This CDR3 has 15 amino acids. The J segment lost 8 bases and the V segment lost 4 bases, leaving 10 bases of the junction unmatched. Germline values: CDR1 SGHRS, CDR2 YFSETQ. DNA for the CDR3: TGCGCCAGCAGCCCCGGGGACAGGGGGATAGGGGGCTACACCTTC. It encodes CASSPGDRGIGGYTF.

This sequence joins TRBV24-1 and TRBJ1-2, with a possible D match to TRBD1 (6 bases). V was cut by 6 bases and J by 8 bases, with 15 bases left in between. CDR3 size: 13 residues. Germline CDR1 and CDR2: KGHDR and SFDVKD. The CDR3: CATSPTGPGGYTF. In DNA, the CDR3 is TGTGCCACCAGTCCGACAGGCCCTGGGGGCTACACCTTC.

As DNA, the CDR3 is TGTGCCAGCAGCCAAGAGAGAGGCCAGGGGGATAGGGTGTTTTTT. It codes for CASSQERGQGDRVFF. The rearrangement uses TRBV4-2 and TRBJ1-4; 7 bases line up with TRBD1. Germline CDR1 is LGHNA and CDR2 is YNFKEQ. V was pared by 0 bases and J by 15 bases, with 13 bases of the junction left unmatched. CDR3 length equals 15 residues.

The chain combines TRBV18 with TRBJ2-7; 9 nucleotides align to TRBD2. Trimming at V came to 8 bases and at J to 3 bases, leaving 8 bases not matched to a gene. This CDR3 region has 14 residues. Germline V lookup: CDR1 KGHSH, CDR2 LQKENI. In DNA, the CDR3 is TGTGCCAGCGCGGGGGGGCAGGGTAACTACGAGCAGTACTTC. Translating it yields CASAGGQGNYEQYF.

This clone was picked up a small number of times. The rearrangement joins TRBV12-3 or TRBV12-4 to TRBJ1-5; weak D call: TRBD1 (6 bases). With 5 bases removed from V and 2 bases from J, the gap between germline ends came to 7 bases. This CDR3 region has 13 residues. This chain's CDR3 is CASSPGGNQPQHF. CDR3 DNA: TGTGCCAGCAGTCCAGGGGGCAATCAGCCCCAGCATTTT.

The chain joins TRBV2 to TRBJ1-6; possible D gene TRBD1, 6 bases. Trimming removed 8 bases from V and 8 bases from J, with 19 bases in between. Germline-derived CDR1 and CDR2 are SNHLY and FYNNEI. There are 15 residues in the CDR3. The CDR3 nucleotides are TGTGCCAGCCACGCAGGGGTAGGGTGGGATTCACCCCTCCACTTT. Residues: CASHAGVGWDSPLHF.

This chain links TRBV2 with TRBJ2-7; TRBD2 aligns across 7 bases. V shed 3 bases, J shed 0 bases, and the junction held 8 bases outside the gene matches. The germline gives CDR1 SNHLY, CDR2 FYNNEI. The length of the CDR3 is 16 residues. The CDR3 region has the DNA TGTGCCAGCAGTGAGCCGGGGCTAGCGGACTCCTACGAGCAGTACTTC. This translates into CASSEPGLADSYEQYF. Looking up the rest from reference TRBV2 and TRBJ2-7 gives the full variable domain: EPEVTQTPSHQVTQMGQEVILRCVPISNHLYFYWYRQILGQKVEFLVSFYNNEISEKSEIFDDQFSVERPDGSNFTLKIRSTKLEDSAMYFCASSEPGLADSYEQYFGPGTRLTVT.

The chain is built from TRBV20-1 and TRBJ2-1; D is uncertain. V dropped 3 bases and J dropped 2 bases, with 11 bases sitting between them. This CDR3 region has 14 residues. Germline lookup yields CDR1 DFQATT and CDR2 SNEGSKA (reference sequence). This CDR3 reads CSASPPGTYNEQFF. CDR3 in DNA: TGCAGTGCTAGTCCCCCAGGAACCTACAATGAGCAGTTCTTC.